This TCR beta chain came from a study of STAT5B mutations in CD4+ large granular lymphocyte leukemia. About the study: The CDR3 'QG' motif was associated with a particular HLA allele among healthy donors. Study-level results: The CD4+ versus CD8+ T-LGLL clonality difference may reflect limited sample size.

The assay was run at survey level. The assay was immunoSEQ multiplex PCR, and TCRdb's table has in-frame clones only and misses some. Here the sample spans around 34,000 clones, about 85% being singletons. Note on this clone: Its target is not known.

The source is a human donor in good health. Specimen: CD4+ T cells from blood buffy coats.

CDR3 DNA: TGTGCCAGCAGTCCGGGGATACCAGCTGAAGCTTTCTTT. This codes for CASSPGIPAEAFF. This chain links TRBV28 with TRBJ1-1; D gene unclear. Trimming took off 5 bases at V and 6 bases at J, with 13 bases between the two ends. The CDR3 is 13 residues long. Germline CDR1 and CDR2: MDHEN and SYDVKM. The full variable domain, in which reference TRBV28 and TRBJ1-1 provide the parts outside the CDR3, is DVKVTQSSRYLVKRTGEKVFLECVQDMDHENMFWYRQDPGLGLRLIYFSYDVKMKEKGDIPEGYSVSREKKERFSLILESASTNQTSMYLCASSPGIPAEAFFGQGTRLTVV.